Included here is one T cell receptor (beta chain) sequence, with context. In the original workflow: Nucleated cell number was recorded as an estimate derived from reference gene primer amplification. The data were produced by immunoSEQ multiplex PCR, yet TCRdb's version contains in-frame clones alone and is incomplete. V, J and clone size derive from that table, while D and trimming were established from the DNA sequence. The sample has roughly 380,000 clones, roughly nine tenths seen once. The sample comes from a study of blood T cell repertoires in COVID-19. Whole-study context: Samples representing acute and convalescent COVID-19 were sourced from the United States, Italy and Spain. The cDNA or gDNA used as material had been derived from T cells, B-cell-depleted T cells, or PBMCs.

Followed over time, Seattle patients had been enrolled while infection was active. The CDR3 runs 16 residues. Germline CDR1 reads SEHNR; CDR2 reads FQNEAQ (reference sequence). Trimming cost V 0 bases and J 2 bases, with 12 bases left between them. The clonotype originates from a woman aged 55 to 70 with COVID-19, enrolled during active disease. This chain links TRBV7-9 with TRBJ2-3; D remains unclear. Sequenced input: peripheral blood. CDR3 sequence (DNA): TGTGCCAGCAGCTTAGCGGGCGCTACATCCACAGATACGCAGTATTTT. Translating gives CASSLAGATSTDTQYF.